The 19 T cell receptor beta chains reported below all come from one sample, sequenced in a study of blood T cell repertoires in COVID-19. Here immunoSEQ multiplex PCR was the method, and the copy in TCRdb shows in-frame clones only, minus some. This sample has fewer than 60,000 clones, with around 92% found just once. Material for sequencing was peripheral blood. The receptors come from a man of 80 years or more with active or convalescent COVID-19.

This rearrangement joins TRBV4-1 to TRBJ1-2; D remains ambiguous. Trimming cost V 6 bases and J 1 base, with 21 bases left between them. This CDR3 contains 17 residues. Germline V gives CDR1 MGHRA, CDR2 YSYEKL. The CDR3 region has the DNA TGCGCCAGCAGGAAGGCTGGTTGGGAGAGGGATAACTATGGCTACACCTTC. As protein: CASRKAGWERDNYGYTF.

V is TRBV21-1 and J is TRBJ2-6; the D call TRBD1 from the table was never checked on the DNA. TRBV21-1 is described as a pseudogene. The CDR3 spans 17 residues. The DNA for the CDR3 is TGTGCCAGCAGCAAAGTGGTACAGGGGGCTGGGGCCAACGTCCTGACTTTC. This encodes CASSKVVQGAGANVLTF.

The chain couples TRBV7-9 to TRBJ2-5; 9 bases align to TRBD2. There are 15 residues in the CDR3. Germline CDR1 SEHNR, CDR2 FQNEAQ (reference sequence). V gave up 2 bases and J gave up 1 base; unmatched junction bases: 2. The CDR3 DNA is TGTGCCAGCAGCTTAAGTAGCGGGGGCCAAGAGACCCAGTACTTC. Its translation: CASSLSSGGQETQYF. Variable domain in full (rest from reference TRBV7-9 and TRBJ2-5): DTGVSQNPRHKITKRGQNVTFRCDPISEHNRLYWYRQTLGQGPEFLTYFQNEAQLEKSRLLSDRFSAERPKGSFSTLEIQRTEQGDSAMYLCASSLSSGGQETQYFGPGTRLLVL.

The chain is built from TRBV19 and TRBJ2-7, with 8 bases fitting TRBD1. V was pared by 8 bases and J by 2 bases, with 8 bases of the junction left unmatched. The CDR3 covers 14 residues. CDR1 is LNHDA and CDR2 is SQIVND in the germline V gene (reference sequence). The chain's CDR3 is CASADRGETYEQYF. The CDR3 DNA reads TGTGCCAGTGCAGACAGGGGAGAGACCTACGAGCAGTACTTC.

The genes are TRBV2 and TRBJ1-4; 9 nucleotides align to TRBD1. The V gene's germline CDR1 is SNHLY and CDR2 FYNNEI. There are 16 residues in the CDR3. The J segment lost 8 bases and the V segment lost 8 bases, leaving 15 bases of the junction unmatched. CDR3 sequence (DNA): TGTGCCAGCCTATCCCGGGACAGGGAACGGGAGGAAAAACTGTTTTTT. Protein product: CASLSRDREREEKLFF.

This chain links TRBV30 with TRBJ1-2; maybe TRBD1 (6 bases). CDR3 length equals 12 residues. Germline V gene lookup returns CDR1 GTSNPN and CDR2 SVGIG (reference sequence). V gave up 4 bases and J gave up 4 bases, with 10 bases separating them. In DNA, the CDR3 is TGTGCCTGGAAGGGAGGGGGCTATGGCTACACCTTC. Its protein product is CAWKGGGYGYTF.

This CDR3 reads CASSSSLTGLAYGYTF. Written as DNA, the CDR3 is TGTGCCAGCAGCTCTTCCCTGACAGGCCTTGCCTATGGCTACACCTTC. This sequence joins TRBV7-2 and TRBJ1-2; D possibly corresponds to TRBD1 (6 bases). The CDR3 length is 16 residues. Trimming left V 4 bases short and J 4 bases short, with 19 bases between. The germline V gene has CDR1 SGHTA and CDR2 FQGNSA.

The genes are TRBV5-5 and TRBJ2-1, with 7 nucleotides matching TRBD2. Germline V CDR1 and CDR2: SGHKS, YYEKEE (reference sequence). This CDR3 is built from 15 residues. V lost 6 bases and J lost 6; bases outside the gene matches: 12. In DNA form, the CDR3 reads TGTGCCAGCACCCTGTTTACGGGGGGAGTCAATGAGCAGTTCTTC. It is translated as CASTLFTGGVNEQFF. Filled out from reference TRBV5-5 and TRBJ2-1, the complete variable domain reads DAGVTQSPTHLIKTRGQQVTLRCSPISGHKSVSWYQQVLGQGPQFIFQYYEKEERGRGNFPDRFSARQFPNYSSELNVNALLLGDSALYLCASTLFTGGVNEQFFGPGTRLTVL.

The chain has TRBV7-9 and TRBJ1-1; tentatively, D is TRBD1 (6 bases). CDR1 is SEHNR and CDR2 is FQNEAQ in the germline V gene (reference sequence). The CDR3 is made up of 14 amino acids. V gave up 3 bases and J gave up 3 bases, with 11 bases separating them. This chain's CDR3 is CASSFDRSHTEAFF. The CDR3 region has the DNA TGTGCCAGCAGCTTCGACAGGTCACACACTGAAGCTTTCTTT.

The rearrangement uses TRBV4-3 and TRBJ1-2, with TRBD1 identical over 8 bases. With V trimmed by 0 bases and J by 4 bases, 7 bases remained unmatched. Per germline, CDR1 LGHNA and CDR2 YSLEER. The CDR3 runs 16 residues. The CDR3, as DNA: TGCGCCAGCAGCCAAGATTGGGGGACAGGCGCCTATGGCTACACCTTC. Residues: CASSQDWGTGAYGYTF.

The V and J genes are TRBV7-6 and TRBJ2-2, with TRBD1 matching 8 bases. The V and J ends lost 1 base and 4 bases, in that order; junction bases with no gene match: 5. Germline CDR1 is SGHVS and CDR2 is FNYEAQ. The CDR3 extends over 16 amino acids. CDR3 region: CASSLGQGAITGELFF. The CDR3 DNA follows: TGTGCCAGCAGCTTAGGGCAGGGGGCGATCACCGGGGAGCTGTTTTTT.

V and J are TRBV5-1 and TRBJ1-5; no clear D. V was clipped by 4 bases and J by 0 bases, with 14 bases between them. Germline-derived CDR1 and CDR2 are SGHRS and YFSETQ. The CDR3 runs to 16 residues. This chain's CDR3 is CASSPGADFSNQPQHF. For the CDR3, the DNA is TGCGCCAGCAGCCCCGGAGCAGATTTTAGCAATCAGCCCCAGCATTTT.

This chain connects TRBV7-6 to TRBJ2-1; 8 bases line up with TRBD2. V trimming: 5 bases; J trimming: 8 bases; junction bases outside the gene matches: 14. The CDR3 is 16 residues long. CDR1 is SGHVS, CDR2 FNYEAQ, per germline. CDR3 bases: TGTGCCAGCAGCCTACTAGTTCGTCGGGGGGGTGATGAGCAGTTCTTC. This sequence encodes CASSLLVRRGGDEQFF.

V is TRBV5-4 and J is TRBJ1-2; 7 bases map to TRBD1. This CDR3 has 15 amino acids. V gave up 2 bases and J gave up 3 bases; unmatched junction bases: 7. Germline lookup yields CDR1 SGHNT and CDR2 YYREEE (reference sequence). The CDR3 reads CASSFGQGVYYGYTF. In DNA, the CDR3 is TGTGCCAGCAGCTTTGGGCAGGGGGTATACTATGGCTACACCTTC.

This chain joins TRBV9 and TRBJ2-7; D possibly corresponds to TRBD1 (5 bases). Germline CDR1 reads SGDLS; CDR2 reads YYNGEE. The germline V and J ends were trimmed by 4 bases and 10 bases, with 15 bases remaining between them. This CDR3 has 12 amino acids. Here the CDR3 reads CASSSAGFEQYF. The CDR3 DNA reads TGTGCCAGCAGCTCCGCAGGGTTCGAACAGTACTTC.

This clone was picked up a small number of times. V and J are TRBV3-1 (or the pseudogene TRBV3-2) and TRBJ1-4, with 7 bases lining up with TRBD1. Trimming removed 4 bases from V and 0 bases from J; junction bases left unmatched: 5. Germline CDR1 reads LGHDT; CDR2 reads YNNKEL (reference sequence). The CDR3 is 16 amino acids. The CDR3 region has the DNA TGTGCCAGCAGCCGTGACGGGACAGCAACTAATGAAAAACTGTTTTTT. This sequence encodes CASSRDGTATNEKLFF.

The chain combines TRBV5-1 with TRBJ2-7, with 9 bases that match TRBD1. Unmatched junction bases numbered 11, after V lost 3 bases and J lost 1 base. This CDR3 is built from 17 residues. Germline lookup yields CDR1 SGHRS and CDR2 YFSETQ. This chain's CDR3 is CASSYSLRQGGSYEQYF. The CDR3 nucleotides are TGCGCCAGCAGCTATTCCCTTAGACAGGGGGGGTCCTACGAGCAGTACTTC.

The J gene is TRBJ2-7, the V gene TRBV30; D possibly corresponds to TRBD2 (5 bases). The CDR3 runs to 12 residues. The V end was cut by 2 bases, the J end by 2 bases, with 7 bases between. Germline V gene data show CDR1 as GTSNPN and CDR2 as SVGIG (reference sequence). This CDR3 reads CAWSSGTYEQYF. CDR3 in DNA: TGTGCCTGGAGTTCCGGGACCTACGAGCAGTACTTC.

The V gene is TRBV5-4, the J gene TRBJ2-7; no definite D call. The CDR3 sequence is 12 residues long. V shed 0 bases and J shed 2 bases, with 3 bases lying between them. In germline, CDR1 is SGHNT, CDR2 YYREEE (reference sequence). The CDR3 DNA follows: TGTGCCAGCAGCTTGGGCGCCTACGAGCAGTACTTC. It is translated as CASSLGAYEQYF.